This T cell receptor beta chain originates from a study of blood T cells in healthy people across ages. CDR1 MNHEY and CDR2 SMNVEV come from the germline V gene (reference sequence). CDR3 size: 12 residues. V was clipped by 6 bases and J by 5 bases, with 10 bases between them. Alongside a J-beta primer mix, a sample-barcoded 5' primer served in a second PCR lasting about 7 to 11 cycles. MiXCR, applied by TCRdb to the 5' RACE reads, yields one record per CDR3 protein. The sample lists over a million distinct CDR3 sequences, around two fifths seen once, with 7.9% in the top ten. Samples each had at least 6 micrograms of total RNA extracted.

The sequencing input was blood. The V gene is TRBV27, the J gene TRBJ1-1; D is uncertain. The source is a woman younger than 30 in good health. The CDR3 spells CASRIGGTEAFF. The CDR3 nucleotides read TGTGCCAGCAGGATCGGTGGAACTGAAGCTTTCTTT.